One and the same sample provided the 7 T cell receptor beta chains below, sequenced in a study of Graves' ophthalmopathy and Graves' hyperthyroidism (dated by TCRdb to the late 2010s). TCRdb lists the instrument as Illumina HiSeq 2000. For repertoire sequencing, the TCR beta CDR3 regions were amplified from RNA transcripts. The first round of RT-PCR was done with HTBI primers and the Qiagen OneStep RT-PCR kit, and was followed by a second round of multiplex PCR, then size selection and purification. Using fastp at Q25 and MiXCR, TCRdb reprocessed the public reads and kept productive beta chains. Records with the same CDR3 protein are collapsed into one entry carrying the most frequent genes and DNA. A total of 500,000 to 700,000 distinct CDR3 sequences appear in this sample, about a fifth of them only once. The ten largest clones take up around 7% of the sample. Sequenced sample: peripheral blood. The receptor set was obtained from a woman between 18 and 30 years old with stable Graves' hyperthyroidism. Some clones in this sample may be carry-over from other donors' samples. Donor details come from another sample of the same person, matched by shared clones.

The chain is built from TRBV11-1 and TRBJ1-5; the D gene is possibly TRBD1 (6 bases). Trimming shortened V by 4 bases and J by 1 base, and 14 bases separated the two germline ends. This CDR3 comprises 16 residues. Germline CDR1 and CDR2: SGHAT and FQDESV (reference sequence). The CDR3 sequence: CASSSEGRGSNQPQHF. The CDR3 DNA reads as TGTGCCAGCAGCTCGGAGGGAAGGGGGAGCAATCAGCCCCAGCATTTT. The variable domain in full, with the rest retrieved from reference TRBV11-1 and TRBJ1-5, is EAEVAQSPRYKITEKSQAVAFWCDPISGHATLYWYRQILGQGPELLVQFQDESVVDDSQLPKDRFSAERLKGVDSTLKIQPAELGDSAMYLCASSSEGRGSNQPQHFGDGTRLSIL.

This clonotype was seen ten or more times. The chain carries TRBV6-2 or TRBV6-3 and TRBJ2-2, with 7 bases aligning to TRBD1. The CDR3 covers 15 residues. The V segment lost 7 bases and the J segment 2 bases; nucleotides outside the gene matches: 7. Germline loops: CDR1 MNHEY, CDR2 SVGEGT. In nucleotides, the CDR3 is TGTGCCAGCAAGTCCGGGACAGATAACACCGGGGAGCTGTTTTTT. This gives the protein CASKSGTDNTGELFF.

This sequence joins TRBV19 and TRBJ1-1; weak D call: TRBD1 (5 bases). V lost 4 bases to trimming and J lost 3 bases, with 15 bases between them. The CDR3 length is 15 residues. The germline CDR1 and CDR2 sequences are LNHDA and SQIVND (reference sequence). In nucleotides, the CDR3 is TGTGCCAGTAGTACCCAAGACAGTCAGCACACTGAAGCTTTCTTT. It codes for CASSTQDSQHTEAFF.

This clonotype has at least ten counts. The rearrangement links TRBV20-1 to TRBJ2-7, with 9 bases aligning to TRBD2. The CDR3 spans 14 residues. Trimming removed 3 bases from V and 3 bases from J; junction bases left unmatched: 6. CDR1 DFQATT and CDR2 SNEGSKA come from the germline V gene (reference sequence). The chain's CDR3 is CSASSGSIVYEQYF. The CDR3 DNA is TGCAGTGCTAGTAGCGGGAGTATAGTCTACGAGCAGTACTTC.

In its sample, this clonotype was seen many times. The rearrangement links TRBV12-3 or TRBV12-4 to TRBJ1-1; D gene unclear. V lost 2 bases, J lost 5 bases, and 6 bases lay in between. The CDR3 is 12 residues long. CDR3 amino acids: CASSLQRTEAFF. The CDR3 region has the DNA TGTGCCAGCAGTTTACAGCGTACTGAAGCTTTCTTT.

This clonotype was detected many times. The rearrangement uses TRBV20-1 and TRBJ2-6; D gene ambiguous. This CDR3 has 14 residues. V shed 3 bases and J shed 2 bases, with 8 bases lying between them. CDR1 is DFQATT and CDR2 is SNEGSKA in the germline V gene (reference sequence). The CDR3 nucleotides read TGCAGTGCTAGGGTGGGCACTGGGGCCAACGTCCTGACTTTC. This sequence encodes CSARVGTGANVLTF.

This clonotype occurred many times. The V gene is TRBV27, the J gene TRBJ2-5; a possible D gene is TRBD1 (5 bases). Germline assignment: CDR1 MNHEY and CDR2 SMNVEV (reference sequence). V was clipped by 4 bases and J by 2 bases, with 11 bases between them. The CDR3 has 14 residues. In DNA form, the CDR3 reads TGTGCCAGCAGTTCCACCGACAGTCAAGAGACCCAGTACTTC. It yields the protein CASSSTDSQETQYF.